The clone carrying this T cell receptor (beta chain) occurred once. Its antigen remains unknown. Both 60 Vbeta primers and 13 Jbeta primers went into the PCR. The data were produced by immunoSEQ multiplex PCR, yet TCRdb's version contains in-frame clones alone and is incomplete. The table lists 150,000 to 200,000 clones, 77% of them singletons. This record comes from a study of cytomegalovirus exposure and HLA in healthy donors. Study findings and constraints: It was 150 to 200 TCR beta chains that were listed as cytomegalovirus-associated.

The CDR3 loop spans 15 amino acids. CDR1 is MNHEY, CDR2 SVGAGI, per germline. V trimming: 2 bases; J trimming: 1 base; junction bases outside the gene matches: 1. The TCR originated in a female donor in good health and CMV-seronegative. Specimen: PBMCs. This chain joins TRBV6-5 and TRBJ2-2, with 7 nucleotides matching TRBD1. Here the CDR3 reads CASSYGQENTGELFF. The CDR3 DNA sequence: TGTGCCAGCAGTTACGGACAGGAGAACACCGGGGAGCTGTTTTTT.